The clone carrying this T cell receptor beta chain has a handful of counts. The antigen is undetermined. The CDR3 is made up of 13 amino acids. J lost 3 bases, V lost 3 bases, and 2 bases had no gene match. The germline V gene encodes CDR1 SNHLY and CDR2 FYNNEI. Unique molecular identifiers were built into the TCRbeta library. TCRdb reprocessed the PCR reads via MiXCR and lists one record per CDR3 protein. The sample carries fewer than 550,000 distinct CDR3 sequences, around 15% recorded once. The sample is drawn from a study of T-cell reconstitution after alpha-beta-depleted transplantation in children. The study, taken as a whole, reports: TCRbeta diversity was high at day 60 in some patients (a result of surviving recipient T cells and thymic progenitors). Where alpha-beta T cells came from about two months after transplant was reportedly several hundred expanded graft clones. T cells produced anew were the main source of T-cell counts and diversity one year after transplant.

The specimen was PBMCs, mostly from graft donor cells, collected 360 days after TCRalphabeta/CD19-depleted stem cell transplant. This clonotype originated in a boy under three years old who had a stem cell transplant for Wiskott-Aldrich syndrome, so the T cells may come from the graft donor. The rearrangement joins TRBV2 to TRBJ2-7, with TRBD2 matching over 7 bases. CDR3 sequence (DNA): TGTGCCAGCAGTGAGGGGGGGGTCTACGAGCAGTACTTC. Translation gives CASSEGGVYEQYF.